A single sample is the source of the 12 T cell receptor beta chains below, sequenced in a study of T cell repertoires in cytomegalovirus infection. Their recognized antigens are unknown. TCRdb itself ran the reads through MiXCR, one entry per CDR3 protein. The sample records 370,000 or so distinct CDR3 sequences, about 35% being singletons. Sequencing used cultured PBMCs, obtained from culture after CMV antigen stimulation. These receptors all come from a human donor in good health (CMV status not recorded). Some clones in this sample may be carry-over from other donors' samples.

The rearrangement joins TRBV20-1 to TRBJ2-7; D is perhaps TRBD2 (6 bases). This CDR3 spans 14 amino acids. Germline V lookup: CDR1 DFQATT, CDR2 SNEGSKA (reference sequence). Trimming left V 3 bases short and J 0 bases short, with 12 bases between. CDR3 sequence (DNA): TGCAGTGCTAGGAAATACGGGAGCTCCTACGAGCAGTACTTC. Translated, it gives CSARKYGSSYEQYF.

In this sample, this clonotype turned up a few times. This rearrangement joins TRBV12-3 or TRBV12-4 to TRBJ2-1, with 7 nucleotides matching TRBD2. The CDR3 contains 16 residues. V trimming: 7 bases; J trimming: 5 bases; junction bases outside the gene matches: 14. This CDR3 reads CASTRTPSGANNEQFF. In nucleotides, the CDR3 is TGTGCCAGCACCAGAACCCCGAGCGGGGCGAACAATGAGCAGTTCTTC.

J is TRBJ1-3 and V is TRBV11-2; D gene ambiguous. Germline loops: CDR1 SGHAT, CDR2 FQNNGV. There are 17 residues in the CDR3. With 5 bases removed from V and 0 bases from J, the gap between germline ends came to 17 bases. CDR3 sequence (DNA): TGTGCCAGCAGCCCTATTGGCAGGCAGTACTCTGGAAACACCATATATTTT. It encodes CASSPIGRQYSGNTIYF. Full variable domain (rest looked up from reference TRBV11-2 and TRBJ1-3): EAGVAQSPRYKIIEKRQSVAFWCNPISGHATLYWYQQILGQGPKLLIQFQNNGVVDDSQLPKDRFSAERLKGVDSTLKIQPAKLEDSAVYLCASSPIGRQYSGNTIYFGEGSWLTVV.

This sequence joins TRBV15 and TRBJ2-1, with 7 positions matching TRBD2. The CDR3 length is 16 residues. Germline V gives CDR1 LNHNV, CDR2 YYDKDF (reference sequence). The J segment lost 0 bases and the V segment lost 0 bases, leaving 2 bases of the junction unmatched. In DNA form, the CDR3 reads TGTGCCACCAGCAGAGAGACTAGCAGCTCCTACAATGAGCAGTTCTTC. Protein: CATSRETSSSYNEQFF.

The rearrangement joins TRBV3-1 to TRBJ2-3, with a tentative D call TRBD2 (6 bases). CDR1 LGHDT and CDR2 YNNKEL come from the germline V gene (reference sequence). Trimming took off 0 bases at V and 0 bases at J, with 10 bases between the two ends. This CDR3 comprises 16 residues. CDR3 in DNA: TGTGCCAGCAGCCAAGAGCGGGGCCCTAGCACAGATACGCAGTATTTT. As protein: CASSQERGPSTDTQYF.

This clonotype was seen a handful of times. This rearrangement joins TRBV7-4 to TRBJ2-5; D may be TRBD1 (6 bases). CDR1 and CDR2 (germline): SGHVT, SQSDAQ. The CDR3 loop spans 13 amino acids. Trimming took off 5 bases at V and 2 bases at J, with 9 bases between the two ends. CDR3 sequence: CASSPGVQETQYF. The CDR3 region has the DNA TGTGCCAGCAGCCCAGGGGTGCAAGAGACCCAGTACTTC.

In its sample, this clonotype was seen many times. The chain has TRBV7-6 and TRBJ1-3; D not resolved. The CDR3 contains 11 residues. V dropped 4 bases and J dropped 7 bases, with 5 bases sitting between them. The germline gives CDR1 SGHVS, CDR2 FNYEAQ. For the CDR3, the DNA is TGTGCCAGCAGCTCGAGGAACACCATATATTTT. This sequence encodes CASSSRNTIYF.

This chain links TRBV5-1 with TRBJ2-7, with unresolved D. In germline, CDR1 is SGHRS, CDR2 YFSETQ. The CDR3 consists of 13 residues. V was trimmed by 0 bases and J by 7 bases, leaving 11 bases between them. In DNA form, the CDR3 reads TGCGCCAGCAGCTTGGTATATTCGTCAGAGCAGTACTTC. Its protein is CASSLVYSSEQYF.

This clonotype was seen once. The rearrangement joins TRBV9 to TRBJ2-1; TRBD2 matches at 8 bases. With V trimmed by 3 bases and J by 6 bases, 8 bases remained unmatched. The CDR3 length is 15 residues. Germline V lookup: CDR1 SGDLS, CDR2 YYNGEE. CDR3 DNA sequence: TGTGCCAGCAGCGCGGGGAGCGGGGGAGCCAATGAGCAGTTCTTC. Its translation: CASSAGSGGANEQFF. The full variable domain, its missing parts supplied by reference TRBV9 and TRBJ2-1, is DSGVTQTPKHLITATGQRVTLRCSPRSGDLSVYWYQQSLDQGLQFLIQYYNGEERAKGNILERFSAQQFPDLHSELNLSSLELGDSALYFCASSAGSGGANEQFFGPGTRLTVL.

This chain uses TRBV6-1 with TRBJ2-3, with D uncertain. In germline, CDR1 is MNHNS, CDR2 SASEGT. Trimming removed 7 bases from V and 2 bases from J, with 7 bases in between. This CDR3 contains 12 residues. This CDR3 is CASTLNTDTQYF. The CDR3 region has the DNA TGTGCCAGCACGCTCAACACAGATACGCAGTATTTT.

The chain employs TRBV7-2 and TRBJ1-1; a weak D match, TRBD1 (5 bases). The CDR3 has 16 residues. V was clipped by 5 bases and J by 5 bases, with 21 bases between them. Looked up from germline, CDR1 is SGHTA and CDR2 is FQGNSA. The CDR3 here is CASSQNIVGARTEAFF. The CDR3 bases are TGTGCCAGCAGCCAAAACATCGTTGGGGCGAGGACTGAAGCTTTCTTT. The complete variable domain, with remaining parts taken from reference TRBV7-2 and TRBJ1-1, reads GAGVSQSPSNKVTEKGKDVELRCDPISGHTALYWYRQSLGQGLEFLIYFQGNSAPDKSGLPSDRFSAERTGGSVSTLTIQRTQQEDSAVYLCASSQNIVGARTEAFFGQGTRLTVV.

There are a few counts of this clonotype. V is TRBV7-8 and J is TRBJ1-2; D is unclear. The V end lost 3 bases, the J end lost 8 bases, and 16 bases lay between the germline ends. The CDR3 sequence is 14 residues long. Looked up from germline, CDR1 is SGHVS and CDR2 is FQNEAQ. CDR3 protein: CASSFDHTKGGYTF. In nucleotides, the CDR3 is TGTGCCAGCAGCTTCGATCACACGAAGGGAGGCTACACCTTC.